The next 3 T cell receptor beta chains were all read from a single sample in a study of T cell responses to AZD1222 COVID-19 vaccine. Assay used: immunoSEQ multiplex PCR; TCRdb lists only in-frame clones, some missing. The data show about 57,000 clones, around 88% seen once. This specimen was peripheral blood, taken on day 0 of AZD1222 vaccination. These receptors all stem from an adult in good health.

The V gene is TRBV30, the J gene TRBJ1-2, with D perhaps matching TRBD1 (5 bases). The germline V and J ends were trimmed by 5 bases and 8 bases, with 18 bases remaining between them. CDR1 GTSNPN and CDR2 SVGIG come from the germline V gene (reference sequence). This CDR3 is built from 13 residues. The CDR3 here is CAWGTPRTGGYTF. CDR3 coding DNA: TGTGCCTGGGGGACGCCACGTACGGGAGGCTACACCTTC.

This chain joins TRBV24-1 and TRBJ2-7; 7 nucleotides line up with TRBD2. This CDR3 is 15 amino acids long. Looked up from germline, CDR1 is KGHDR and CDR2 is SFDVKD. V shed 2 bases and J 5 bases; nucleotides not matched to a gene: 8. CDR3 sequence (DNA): TGTGCCACCAGTGATTCGGCGGGAGCTCTAGACGAGCAGTACTTC. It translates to CATSDSAGALDEQYF.

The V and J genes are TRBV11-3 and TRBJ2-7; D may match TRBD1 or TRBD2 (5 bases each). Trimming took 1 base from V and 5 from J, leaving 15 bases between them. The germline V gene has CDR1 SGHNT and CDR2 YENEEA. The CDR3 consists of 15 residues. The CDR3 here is CASSLGPGRNHEQYF. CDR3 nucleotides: TGTGCCAGCAGCTTAGGACCGGGGCGCAACCACGAGCAGTACTTC.